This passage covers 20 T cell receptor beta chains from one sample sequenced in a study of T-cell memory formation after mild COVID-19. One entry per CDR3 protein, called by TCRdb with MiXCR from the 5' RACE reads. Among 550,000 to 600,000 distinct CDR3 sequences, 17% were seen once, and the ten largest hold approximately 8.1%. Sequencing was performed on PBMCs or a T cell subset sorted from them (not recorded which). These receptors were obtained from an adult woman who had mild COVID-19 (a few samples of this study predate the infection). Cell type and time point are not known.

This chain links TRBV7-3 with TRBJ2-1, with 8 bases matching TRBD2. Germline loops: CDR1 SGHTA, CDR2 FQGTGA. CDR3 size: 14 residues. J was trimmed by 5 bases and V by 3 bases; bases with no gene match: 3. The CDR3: CASSLSGGDNEQFF. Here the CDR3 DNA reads TGTGCCAGCAGCTTGAGCGGGGGCGACAATGAGCAGTTCTTC.

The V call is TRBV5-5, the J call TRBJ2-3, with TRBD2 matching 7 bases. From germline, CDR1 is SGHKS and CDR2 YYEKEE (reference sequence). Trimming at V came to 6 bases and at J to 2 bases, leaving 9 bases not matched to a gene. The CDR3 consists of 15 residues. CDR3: CASTTGEGNTDTQYF. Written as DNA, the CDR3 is TGTGCCAGCACCACCGGGGAGGGGAACACAGATACGCAGTATTTT.

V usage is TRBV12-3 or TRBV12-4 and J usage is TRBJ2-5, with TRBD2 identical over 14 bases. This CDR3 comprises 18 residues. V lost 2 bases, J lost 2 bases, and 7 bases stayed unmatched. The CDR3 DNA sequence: TGTGCCAGCAGTTTACCCTGGACTAGCGGGAGGAGTCAAGAGACCCAGTACTTC. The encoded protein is CASSLPWTSGRSQETQYF.

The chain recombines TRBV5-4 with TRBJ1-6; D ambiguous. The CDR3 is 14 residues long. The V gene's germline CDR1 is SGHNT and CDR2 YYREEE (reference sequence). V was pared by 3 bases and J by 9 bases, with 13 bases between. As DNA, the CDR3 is TGTGCCAGCAGCTCCCCTCCAGTGGGTTCACCCCTCCACTTT. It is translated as CASSSPPVGSPLHF.

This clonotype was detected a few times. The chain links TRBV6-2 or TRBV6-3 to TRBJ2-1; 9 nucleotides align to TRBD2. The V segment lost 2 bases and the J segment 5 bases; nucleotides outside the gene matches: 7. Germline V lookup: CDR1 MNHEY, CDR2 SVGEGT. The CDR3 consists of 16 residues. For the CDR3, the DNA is TGTGCCAGCAGTTACCTCGCGGGAGGGCCCGACAATGAGCAGTTCTTC. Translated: CASSYLAGGPDNEQFF.

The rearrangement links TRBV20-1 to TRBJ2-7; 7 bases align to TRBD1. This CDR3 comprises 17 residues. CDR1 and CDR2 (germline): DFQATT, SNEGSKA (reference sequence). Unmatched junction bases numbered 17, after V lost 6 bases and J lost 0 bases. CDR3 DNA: TGCAGTGCACGGGACAGTGGCCCAACGATTAGCTCCTACGAGCAGTACTTC. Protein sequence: CSARDSGPTISSYEQYF.

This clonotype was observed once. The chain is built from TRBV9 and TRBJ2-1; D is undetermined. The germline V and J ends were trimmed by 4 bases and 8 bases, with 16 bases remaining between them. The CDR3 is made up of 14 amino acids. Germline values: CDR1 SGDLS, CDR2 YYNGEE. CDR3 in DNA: TGTGCCAGCAGCCCGGAGTGGGGAAGGGATGAGCAGTTCTTC. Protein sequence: CASSPEWGRDEQFF.

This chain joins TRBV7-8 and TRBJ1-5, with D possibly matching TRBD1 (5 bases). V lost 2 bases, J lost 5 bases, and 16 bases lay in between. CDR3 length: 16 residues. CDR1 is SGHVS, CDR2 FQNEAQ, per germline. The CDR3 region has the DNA TGTGCCAGCAGCTTATTTAGGGGTTATTCGGATCAGCCCCAGCATTTT. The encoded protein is CASSLFRGYSDQPQHF.

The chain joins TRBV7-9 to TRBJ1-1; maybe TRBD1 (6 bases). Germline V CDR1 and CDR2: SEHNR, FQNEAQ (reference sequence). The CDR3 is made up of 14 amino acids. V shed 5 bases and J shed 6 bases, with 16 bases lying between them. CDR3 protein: CASSADSARAEAFF. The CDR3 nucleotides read TGTGCCAGCAGCGCGGACAGTGCGAGGGCTGAAGCTTTCTTT.

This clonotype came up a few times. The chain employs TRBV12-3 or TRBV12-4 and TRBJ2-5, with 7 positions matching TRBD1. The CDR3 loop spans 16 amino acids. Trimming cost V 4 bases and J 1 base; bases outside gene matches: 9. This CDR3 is CASSSTWDSGQETQYF. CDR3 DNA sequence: TGTGCCAGCAGTTCTACCTGGGACAGCGGCCAAGAGACCCAGTACTTC.

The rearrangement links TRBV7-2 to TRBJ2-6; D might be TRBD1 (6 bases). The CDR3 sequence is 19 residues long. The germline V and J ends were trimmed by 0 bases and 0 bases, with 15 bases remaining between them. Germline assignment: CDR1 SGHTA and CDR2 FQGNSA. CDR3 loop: CASSLAVDRYSSGANVLTF. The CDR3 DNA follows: TGTGCCAGCAGCTTAGCGGTCGACAGGTACTCCTCTGGGGCCAACGTCCTGACTTTC.

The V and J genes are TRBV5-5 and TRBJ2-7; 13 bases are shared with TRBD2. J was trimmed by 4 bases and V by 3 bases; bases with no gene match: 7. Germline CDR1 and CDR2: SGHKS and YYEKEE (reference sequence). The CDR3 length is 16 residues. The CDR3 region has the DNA TGTGCCAGCAGCTCATCGGGACTAGCGGGATTATACGAGCAGTACTTC. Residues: CASSSSGLAGLYEQYF.

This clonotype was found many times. The CDR3 DNA follows: TGTGCCAGCAGTTTTGAGGGGGGTATGGGAAACACCATATATTTT. Protein: CASSFEGGMGNTIYF. The J gene is TRBJ1-3, the V gene TRBV12-3 or TRBV12-4; tentatively, D is TRBD1 (6 bases). Trimming stripped 3 bases from V and 4 bases from J, with 13 bases between. The CDR3 consists of 15 residues.

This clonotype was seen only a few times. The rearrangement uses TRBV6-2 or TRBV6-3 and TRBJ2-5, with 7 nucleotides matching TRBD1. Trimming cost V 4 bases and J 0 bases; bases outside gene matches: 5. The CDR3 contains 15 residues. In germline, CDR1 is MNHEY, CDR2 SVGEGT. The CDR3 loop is CASSSQQGYQETQYF. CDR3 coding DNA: TGTGCCAGCAGTTCCCAACAGGGGTACCAAGAGACCCAGTACTTC.

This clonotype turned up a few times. In nucleotides, the CDR3 is TGTGCCAGCAGTGCCCCAGCGGGAGCTTACAATGAGCAGTTCTTC. Protein product: CASSAPAGAYNEQFF. The chain recombines TRBV12-3 or TRBV12-4 with TRBJ2-1; TRBD2 matches at 8 bases. CDR3 length: 15 amino acids. V gave up 5 bases and J gave up 4 bases; unmatched junction bases: 7.

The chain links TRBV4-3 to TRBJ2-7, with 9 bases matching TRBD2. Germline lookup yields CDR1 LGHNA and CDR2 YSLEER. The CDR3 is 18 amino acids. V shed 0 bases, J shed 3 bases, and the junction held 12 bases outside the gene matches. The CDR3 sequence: CASSQEGTASGTFYEQYF. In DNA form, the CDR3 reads TGCGCCAGCAGCCAAGAGGGAACGGCTAGCGGGACGTTCTACGAGCAGTACTTC.

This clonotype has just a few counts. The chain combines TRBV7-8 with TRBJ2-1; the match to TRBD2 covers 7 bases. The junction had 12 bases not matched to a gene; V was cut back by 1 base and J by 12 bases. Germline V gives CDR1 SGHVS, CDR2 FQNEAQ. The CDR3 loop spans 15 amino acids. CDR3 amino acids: CASSLEVLAGVLQFF. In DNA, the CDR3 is TGTGCCAGCAGCTTAGAGGTACTGGCGGGAGTACTGCAGTTCTTC.

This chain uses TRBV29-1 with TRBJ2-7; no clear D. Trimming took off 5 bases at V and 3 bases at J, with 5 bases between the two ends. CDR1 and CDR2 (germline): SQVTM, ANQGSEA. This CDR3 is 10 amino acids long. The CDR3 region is CSVLLYEQYF. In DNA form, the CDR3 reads TGCAGCGTTCTACTCTACGAGCAGTACTTC.

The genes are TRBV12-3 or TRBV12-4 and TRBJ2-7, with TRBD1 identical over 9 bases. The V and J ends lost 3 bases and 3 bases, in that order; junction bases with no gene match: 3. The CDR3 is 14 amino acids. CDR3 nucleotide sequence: TGTGCCAGCAGTTTGTGGACAGGGGTCTACGAGCAGTACTTC. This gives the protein CASSLWTGVYEQYF.

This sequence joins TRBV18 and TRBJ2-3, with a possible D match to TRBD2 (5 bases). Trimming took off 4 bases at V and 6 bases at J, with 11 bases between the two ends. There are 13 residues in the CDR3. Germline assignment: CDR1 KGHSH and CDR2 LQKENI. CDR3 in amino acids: CASSRLSGDTQYF. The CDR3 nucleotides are TGTGCCAGCTCACGGCTGTCGGGGGATACGCAGTATTTT.